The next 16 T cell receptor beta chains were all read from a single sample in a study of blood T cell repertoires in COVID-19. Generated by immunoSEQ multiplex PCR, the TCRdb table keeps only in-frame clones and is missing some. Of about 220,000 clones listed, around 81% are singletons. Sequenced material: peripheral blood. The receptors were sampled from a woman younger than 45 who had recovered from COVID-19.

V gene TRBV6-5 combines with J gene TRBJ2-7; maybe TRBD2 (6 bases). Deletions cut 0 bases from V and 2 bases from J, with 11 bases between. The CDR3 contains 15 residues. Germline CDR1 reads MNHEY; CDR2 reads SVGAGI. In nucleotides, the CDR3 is TGTGCCAGCAGTTACTCCGGGACTGCTCCCTACGAGCAGTACTTC. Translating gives CASSYSGTAPYEQYF.

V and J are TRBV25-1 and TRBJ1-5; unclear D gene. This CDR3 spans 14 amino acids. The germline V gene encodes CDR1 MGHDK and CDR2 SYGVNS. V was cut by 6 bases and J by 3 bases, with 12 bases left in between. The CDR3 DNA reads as TGTGCCAGCAGAATAGAGGGAGACAATCAGCCCCAGCATTTT. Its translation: CASRIEGDNQPQHF. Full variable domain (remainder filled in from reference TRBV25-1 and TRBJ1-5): EADIYQTPRYLVIGTGKKITLECSQTMGHDKMYWYQQDPGMELHLIHYSYGVNSTEKGDLSSESTVSRIRTEHFPLTLESARPSHTSQYLCASRIEGDNQPQHFGDGTRLSIL.

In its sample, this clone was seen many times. The CDR3 DNA reads as TGTGCCAGCAGTGCAGATATTAACTATGGCTACACCTTC. Translating gives CASSADINYGYTF. The genes are TRBV2 and TRBJ1-2; D is unclear. The V and J ends lost 4 bases and 1 base respectively, with 7 bases between them. The CDR3 is made up of 13 amino acids. Germline values: CDR1 SNHLY, CDR2 FYNNEI.

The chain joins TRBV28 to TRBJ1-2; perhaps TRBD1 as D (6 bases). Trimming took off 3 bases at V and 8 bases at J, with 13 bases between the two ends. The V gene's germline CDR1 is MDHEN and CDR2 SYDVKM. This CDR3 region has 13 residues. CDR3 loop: CASSFRGVRGYTF. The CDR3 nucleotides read TGTGCCAGCAGTTTCAGGGGTGTACGAGGCTACACCTTC.

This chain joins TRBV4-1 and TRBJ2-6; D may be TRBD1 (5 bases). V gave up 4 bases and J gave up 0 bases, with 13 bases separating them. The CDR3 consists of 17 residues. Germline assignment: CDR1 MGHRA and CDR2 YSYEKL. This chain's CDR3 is CASSPRSGLSGANVLTF. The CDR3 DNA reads TGCGCCAGCAGCCCCCGCTCAGGGCTCTCTGGGGCCAACGTCCTGACTTTC.

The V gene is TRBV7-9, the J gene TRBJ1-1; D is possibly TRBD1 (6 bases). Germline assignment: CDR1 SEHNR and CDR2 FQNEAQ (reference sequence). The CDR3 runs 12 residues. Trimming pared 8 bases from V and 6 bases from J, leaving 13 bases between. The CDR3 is CASETGGPEAFF. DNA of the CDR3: TGTGCCAGCGAAACGGGGGGGCCTGAAGCTTTCTTT.

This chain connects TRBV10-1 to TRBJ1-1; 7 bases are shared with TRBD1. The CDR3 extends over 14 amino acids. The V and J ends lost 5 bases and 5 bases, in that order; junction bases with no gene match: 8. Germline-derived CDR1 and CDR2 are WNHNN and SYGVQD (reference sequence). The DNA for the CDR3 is TGCGCCAGCAGTCCTGACAGGGCCGGTACTGAAGCTTTCTTT. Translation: CASSPDRAGTEAFF.

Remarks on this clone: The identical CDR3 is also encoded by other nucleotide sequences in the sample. The CDR3 protein is CASSGQGGNQPQHF. Here the CDR3 DNA reads TGTGCCAGTAGTGGACAGGGCGGCAATCAGCCCCAGCATTTT. J is TRBJ1-5 and V is TRBV19; 8 nucleotides agree with TRBD1. Per the germline V gene, CDR1 is LNHDA and CDR2 is SQIVND (reference sequence). The CDR3 has 14 residues. V was pared by 5 bases and J by 2 bases, with 2 bases of the junction left unmatched.

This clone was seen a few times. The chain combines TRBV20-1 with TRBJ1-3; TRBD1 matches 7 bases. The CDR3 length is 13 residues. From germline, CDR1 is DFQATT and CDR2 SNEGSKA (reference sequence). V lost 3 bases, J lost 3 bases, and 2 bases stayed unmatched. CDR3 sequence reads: CSASRDSGNTIYF. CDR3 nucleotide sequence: TGCAGTGCTAGTAGGGACAGTGGAAACACCATATATTTT.

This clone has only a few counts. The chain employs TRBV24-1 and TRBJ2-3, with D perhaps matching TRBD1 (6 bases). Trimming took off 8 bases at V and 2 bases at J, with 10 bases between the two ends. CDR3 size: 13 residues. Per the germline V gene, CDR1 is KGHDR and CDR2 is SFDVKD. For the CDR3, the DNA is TGTGCCACCAAAGGGACATACACAGATACGCAGTATTTT. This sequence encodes CATKGTYTDTQYF.

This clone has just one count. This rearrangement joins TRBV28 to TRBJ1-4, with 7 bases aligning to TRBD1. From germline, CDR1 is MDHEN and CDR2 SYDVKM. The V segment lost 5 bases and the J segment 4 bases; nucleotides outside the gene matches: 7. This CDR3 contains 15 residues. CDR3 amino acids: CASSRPGQNNEKLFF. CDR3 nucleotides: TGTGCCAGCAGTAGGCCGGGACAGAATAATGAAAAACTGTTTTTT.

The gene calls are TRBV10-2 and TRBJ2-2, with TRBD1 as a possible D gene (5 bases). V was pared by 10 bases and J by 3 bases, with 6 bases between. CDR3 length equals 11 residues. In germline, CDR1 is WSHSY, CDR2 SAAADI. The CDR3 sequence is CATQDTGELFF. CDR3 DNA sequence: TGCGCCACACAGGACACCGGGGAGCTGTTTTTT.

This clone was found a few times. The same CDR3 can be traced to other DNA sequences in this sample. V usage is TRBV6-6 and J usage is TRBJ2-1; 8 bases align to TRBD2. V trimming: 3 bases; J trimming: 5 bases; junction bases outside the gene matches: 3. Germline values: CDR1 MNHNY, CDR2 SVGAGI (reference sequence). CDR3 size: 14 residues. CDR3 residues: CASSYYGGDNEQFF. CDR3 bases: TGTGCCAGCAGTTATTACGGGGGGGACAATGAGCAGTTCTTC.

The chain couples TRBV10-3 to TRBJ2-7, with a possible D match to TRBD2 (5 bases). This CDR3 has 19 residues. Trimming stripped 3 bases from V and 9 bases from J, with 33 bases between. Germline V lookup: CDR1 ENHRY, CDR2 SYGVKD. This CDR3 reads CAISDAGGEGRWSVFGQYF. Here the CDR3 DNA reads TGTGCCATCAGTGATGCGGGCGGTGAGGGAAGGTGGTCGGTTTTTGGGCAGTACTTC.

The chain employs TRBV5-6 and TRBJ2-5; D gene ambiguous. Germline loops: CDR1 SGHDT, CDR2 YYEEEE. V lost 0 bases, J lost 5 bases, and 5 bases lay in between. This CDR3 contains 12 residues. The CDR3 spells CASSLVEETQYF. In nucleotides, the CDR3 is TGTGCCAGCAGCTTGGTCGAGGAGACCCAGTACTTC. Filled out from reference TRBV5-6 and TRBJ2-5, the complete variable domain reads DAGVTQSPTHLIKTRGQQVTLRCSPKSGHDTVSWYQQALGQGPQFIFQYYEEEERQRGNFPDRFSGHQFPNYSSELNVNALLLGDSALYLCASSLVEETQYFGPGTRLLVL.

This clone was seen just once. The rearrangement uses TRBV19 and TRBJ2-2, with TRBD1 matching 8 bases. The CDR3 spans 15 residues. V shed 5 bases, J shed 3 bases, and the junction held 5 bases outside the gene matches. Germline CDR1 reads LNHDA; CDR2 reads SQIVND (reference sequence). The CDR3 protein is CASSARQGYTGELFF. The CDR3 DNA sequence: TGTGCCAGTAGTGCCCGACAGGGGTACACCGGGGAGCTGTTTTTT.